The 10 T cell receptor beta chains below were found in one sample sequenced in a study of cytomegalovirus exposure and HLA in healthy donors (dated by TCRdb to between 2016 and 2019). The protocol used for the library was the immunoSEQ multiplex PCR assay. For the multiplex PCR, a mixture combining 60 forward primers for TCR Vbeta segments and 13 reverse primers for TCR Jbeta segments was used. TCRdb limited this immuneACCESS table to in-frame rearrangements with V and J called. A share of clones is missing; checked studies link under half to unresolved V genes, and the rest is unexplained. The sample table lists 45,000 to 65,000 clones, about 70% of them with a count of one. The top ten hold roughly 22% of the sample. The source material was PBMCs. The receptors originated from a woman aged 50 to 65 in good health and CMV-seropositive.

This chain links TRBV27 with TRBJ1-2, with 8 bases that match TRBD1. CDR3 length: 15 amino acids. Trimming cost V 6 bases and J 3 bases; bases outside gene matches: 9. Germline V gene data show CDR1 as MNHEY and CDR2 as SMNVEV (reference sequence). CDR3 sequence: CASRTLTGVDYGYTF. For the CDR3, the DNA is TGTGCCAGCAGGACCCTGACAGGGGTCGACTATGGCTACACCTTC.

The rearrangement links TRBV28 to TRBJ2-1; D may be TRBD2 (6 bases). In germline, CDR1 is MDHEN, CDR2 SYDVKM. There are 12 residues in the CDR3. The ends were cut back, 2 bases at V and 16 bases at J, with 15 bases in the middle. CDR3 in amino acids: CASSLRGRVHFF. CDR3 bases: TGTGCCAGCAGTTTACGGGGGAGAGTCCACTTCTTC.

The V call is TRBV9, the J call TRBJ2-1; D perhaps matches TRBD2 (6 bases). With 4 bases removed from V and 3 bases from J, the gap between germline ends came to 11 bases. The germline gives CDR1 SGDLS, CDR2 YYNGEE. The CDR3 sequence is 14 residues long. The CDR3 loop is CASSLRRDYNEQFF. In DNA, the CDR3 is TGTGCCAGCAGCCTACGGAGGGACTACAATGAGCAGTTCTTC.

This CDR3 is CASSPRGLAGGHEQFF. CDR3 coding DNA: TGTGCCAGCAGCCCCAGGGGACTAGCGGGAGGGCATGAGCAGTTCTTC. The chain is built from TRBV7-2 and TRBJ2-1; 16 nucleotides match TRBD2. The CDR3 covers 16 residues. Germline CDR1 reads SGHTA; CDR2 reads FQGNSA. V gave up 5 bases and J gave up 8 bases; unmatched junction bases: 6.

The chain recombines TRBV5-1 with TRBJ2-4; 8 positions agree with TRBD1. The CDR3 is 14 residues long. J was trimmed by 6 bases and V by 5 bases; bases with no gene match: 7. Germline V gene data show CDR1 as SGHRS and CDR2 as YFSETQ. The CDR3 bases are TGCGCCAGCAGACTAGACAGGGGTGGAAACATTCAGTACTTC. Amino acid sequence: CASRLDRGGNIQYF.

The V gene is TRBV7-8, the J gene TRBJ2-2; D not resolved. This CDR3 contains 15 residues. The V end was cut by 3 bases, the J end by 1 base, with 9 bases between. Germline V gene data show CDR1 as SGHVS and CDR2 as FQNEAQ. The CDR3, as DNA: TGTGCCAGCAGCTTCGAGGAAGTGAACACCGGGGAGCTGTTTTTT. Translating gives CASSFEEVNTGELFF. Filled out from reference TRBV7-8 and TRBJ2-2, the complete variable domain reads GAGVSQSPRYKVAKRGQDVALRCDPISGHVSLFWYQQALGQGPEFLTYFQNEAQLDKSGLPSDRFFAERPEGSVSTLKIQRTQQEDSAVYLCASSFEEVNTGELFFGEGSRLTVL.

This chain joins TRBV30 and TRBJ1-5; D gene ambiguous. The CDR3 is made up of 13 amino acids. Germline V CDR1 and CDR2: GTSNPN, SVGIG (reference sequence). V was pared by 2 bases and J by 1 base, with 6 bases between. The CDR3 DNA sequence: TGTGCCTGGAGTCCCGGGAGCAATCAGCCCCAGCATTTT. Translating gives CAWSPGSNQPQHF.

The CDR3 is CASSSPGRMHTQYF. The CDR3 coding sequence is TGTGCCAGCAGCTCCCCAGGCAGGATGCATACGCAGTATTTT. This chain connects TRBV9 to TRBJ2-3; no clear D gene. The CDR3 is 14 amino acids. Per germline, CDR1 SGDLS and CDR2 YYNGEE. The V gene lost 4 bases and the J gene lost 7 bases, with 16 bases spanning the gap.

This chain joins TRBV29-1 and TRBJ2-7, with 7 bases lining up with TRBD1. After removal of 6 bases from V and 0 bases from J, the junction contained 14 bases not matched to a gene. CDR1 is SQVTM, CDR2 ANQGSEA, per germline. This CDR3 region has 16 residues. The CDR3 is CSVLPSGQSSSYEQYF. CDR3 coding DNA: TGCAGCGTACTCCCCTCGGGACAGTCGAGCTCCTACGAGCAGTACTTC.

This chain connects TRBV19 to TRBJ1-4; 7 bases match TRBD1. There are 13 residues in the CDR3. The germline CDR1 and CDR2 sequences are LNHDA and SQIVND (reference sequence). Trimming took 5 bases from V and 10 from J; bases not matched to a gene: 7. The CDR3 loop is CASSAQGVGKLFF. In DNA, the CDR3 is TGTGCCAGTAGTGCCCAGGGGGTGGGAAAACTGTTTTTT.